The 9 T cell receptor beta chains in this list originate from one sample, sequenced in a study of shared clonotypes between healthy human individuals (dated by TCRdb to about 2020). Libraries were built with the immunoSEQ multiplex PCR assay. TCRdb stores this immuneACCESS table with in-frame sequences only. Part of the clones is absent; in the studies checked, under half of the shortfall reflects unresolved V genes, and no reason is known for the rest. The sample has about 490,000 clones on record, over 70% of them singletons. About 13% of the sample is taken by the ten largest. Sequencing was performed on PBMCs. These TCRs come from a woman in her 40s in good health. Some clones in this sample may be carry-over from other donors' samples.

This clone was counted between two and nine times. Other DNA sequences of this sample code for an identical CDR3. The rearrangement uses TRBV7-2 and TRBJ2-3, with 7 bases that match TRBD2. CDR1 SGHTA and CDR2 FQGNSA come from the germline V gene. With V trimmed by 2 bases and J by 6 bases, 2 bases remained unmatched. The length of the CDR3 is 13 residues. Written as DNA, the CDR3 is TGTGCCAGCAGCTTAAGGCGGGGGGATACGCAGTATTTT. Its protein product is CASSLRRGDTQYF. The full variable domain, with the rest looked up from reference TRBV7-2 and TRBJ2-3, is GAGVSQSPSNKVTEKGKDVELRCDPISGHTALYWYRQSLGQGLEFLIYFQGNSAPDKSGLPSDRFSAERTGGSVSTLTIQRTQQEDSAVYLCASSLRRGDTQYFGPGTRLTVL.

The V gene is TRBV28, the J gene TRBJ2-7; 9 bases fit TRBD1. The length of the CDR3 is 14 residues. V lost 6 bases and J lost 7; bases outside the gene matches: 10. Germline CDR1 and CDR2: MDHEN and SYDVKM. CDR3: CASSPSRDREEQYF. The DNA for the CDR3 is TGTGCCAGCAGCCCGAGTCGGGACAGGGAAGAGCAGTACTTC.

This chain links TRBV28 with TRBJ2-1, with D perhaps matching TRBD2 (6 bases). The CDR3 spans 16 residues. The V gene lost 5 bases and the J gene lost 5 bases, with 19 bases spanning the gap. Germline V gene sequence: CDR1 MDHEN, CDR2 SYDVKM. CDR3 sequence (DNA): TGTGCCAGCAGTCTCCAACTAGGAGGGTCCCACAATGAGCAGTTCTTC. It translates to CASSLQLGGSHNEQFF.

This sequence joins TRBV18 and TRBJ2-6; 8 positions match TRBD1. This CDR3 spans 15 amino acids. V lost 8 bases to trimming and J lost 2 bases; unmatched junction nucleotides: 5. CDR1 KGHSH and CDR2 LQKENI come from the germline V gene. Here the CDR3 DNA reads TGTGCCAGCACGTCGGACAGGGCTGGGGCCAACGTCCTGACTTTC. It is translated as CASTSDRAGANVLTF.

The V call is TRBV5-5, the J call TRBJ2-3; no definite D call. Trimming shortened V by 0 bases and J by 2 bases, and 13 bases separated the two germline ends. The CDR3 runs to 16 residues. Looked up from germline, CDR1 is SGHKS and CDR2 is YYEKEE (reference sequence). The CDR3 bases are TGTGCCAGCAGCTTGGCTTCCTCCGGGTTCACAGATACGCAGTATTTT. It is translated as CASSLASSGFTDTQYF.

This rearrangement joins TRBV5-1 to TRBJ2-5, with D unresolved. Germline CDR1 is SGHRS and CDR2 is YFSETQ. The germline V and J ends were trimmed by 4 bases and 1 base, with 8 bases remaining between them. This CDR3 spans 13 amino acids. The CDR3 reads CASSRTPQETQYF. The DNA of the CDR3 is TGCGCCAGCAGCCGGACCCCCCAAGAGACCCAGTACTTC.

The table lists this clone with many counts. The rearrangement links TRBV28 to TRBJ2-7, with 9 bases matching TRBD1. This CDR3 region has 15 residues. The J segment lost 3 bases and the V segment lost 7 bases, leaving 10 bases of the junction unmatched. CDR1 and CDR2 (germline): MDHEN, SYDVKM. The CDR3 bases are TGTGCCAGCAATCCGACAGGGGGTGAAGGCTACGAGCAGTACTTC. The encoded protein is CASNPTGGEGYEQYF. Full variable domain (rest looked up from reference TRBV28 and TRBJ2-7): DVKVTQSSRYLVKRTGEKVFLECVQDMDHENMFWYRQDPGLGLRLIYFSYDVKMKEKGDIPEGYSVSREKKERFSLILESASTNQTSMYLCASNPTGGEGYEQYFGPGTRLTVT.

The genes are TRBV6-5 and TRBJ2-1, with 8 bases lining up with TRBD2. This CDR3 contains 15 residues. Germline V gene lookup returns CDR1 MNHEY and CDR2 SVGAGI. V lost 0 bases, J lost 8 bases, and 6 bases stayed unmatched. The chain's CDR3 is CASSYSRVAGHEQFF. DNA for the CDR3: TGTGCCAGCAGTTACTCGAGAGTAGCGGGACATGAGCAGTTCTTC.

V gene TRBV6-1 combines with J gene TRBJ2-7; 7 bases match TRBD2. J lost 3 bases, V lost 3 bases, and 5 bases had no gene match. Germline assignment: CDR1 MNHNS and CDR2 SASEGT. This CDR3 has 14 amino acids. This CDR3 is CASSERERFYEQYF. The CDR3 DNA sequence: TGTGCCAGCAGTGAGCGGGAGCGGTTCTACGAGCAGTACTTC.